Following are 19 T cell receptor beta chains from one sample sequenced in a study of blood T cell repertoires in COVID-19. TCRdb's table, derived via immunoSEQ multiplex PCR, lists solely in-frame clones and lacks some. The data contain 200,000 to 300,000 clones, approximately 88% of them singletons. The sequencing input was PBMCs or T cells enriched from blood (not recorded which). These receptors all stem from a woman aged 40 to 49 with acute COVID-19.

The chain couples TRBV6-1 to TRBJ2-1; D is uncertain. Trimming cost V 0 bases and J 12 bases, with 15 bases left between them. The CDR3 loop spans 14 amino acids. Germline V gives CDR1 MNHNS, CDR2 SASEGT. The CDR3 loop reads CASSEATSTYLQFF. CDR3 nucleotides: TGTGCCAGCAGTGAAGCGACATCAACCTACCTGCAGTTCTTC.

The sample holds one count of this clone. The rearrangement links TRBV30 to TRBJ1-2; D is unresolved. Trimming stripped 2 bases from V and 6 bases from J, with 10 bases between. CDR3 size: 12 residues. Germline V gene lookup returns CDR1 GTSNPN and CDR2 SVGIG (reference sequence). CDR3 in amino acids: CAWSPGLHGYTF. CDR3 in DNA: TGTGCCTGGAGTCCTGGGCTGCATGGCTACACCTTC.

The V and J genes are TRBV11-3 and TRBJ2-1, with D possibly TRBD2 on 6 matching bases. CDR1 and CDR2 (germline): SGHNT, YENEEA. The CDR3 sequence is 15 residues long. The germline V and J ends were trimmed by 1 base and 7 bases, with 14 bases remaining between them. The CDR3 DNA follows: TGTGCCAGCAGCTTAGGTGGGACTGGTATAAATGAGCAGTTCTTC. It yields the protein CASSLGGTGINEQFF.

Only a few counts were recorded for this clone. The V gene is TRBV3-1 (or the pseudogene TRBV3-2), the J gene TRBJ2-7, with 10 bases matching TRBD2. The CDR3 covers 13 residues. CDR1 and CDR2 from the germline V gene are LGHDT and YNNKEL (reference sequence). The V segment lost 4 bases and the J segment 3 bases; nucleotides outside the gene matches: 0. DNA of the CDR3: TGTGCCAGCAGCCCTAGCGGGAGCTACGAGCAGTACGTC. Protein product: CASSPSGSYEQYV.

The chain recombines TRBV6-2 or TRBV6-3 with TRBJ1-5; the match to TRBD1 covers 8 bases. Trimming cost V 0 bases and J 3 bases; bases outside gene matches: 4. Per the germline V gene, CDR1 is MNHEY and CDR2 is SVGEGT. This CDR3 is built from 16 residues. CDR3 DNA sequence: TGTGCCAGCAGTTACTCCTTGACAGGGGACAATCAGCCCCAGCATTTT. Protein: CASSYSLTGDNQPQHF.

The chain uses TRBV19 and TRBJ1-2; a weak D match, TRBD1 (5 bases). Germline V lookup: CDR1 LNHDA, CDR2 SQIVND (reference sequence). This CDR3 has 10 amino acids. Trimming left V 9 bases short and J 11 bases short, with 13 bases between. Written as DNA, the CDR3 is TGTGCCAGCGGCAGGGAAGGTTACACCTTC. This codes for CASGREGYTF.

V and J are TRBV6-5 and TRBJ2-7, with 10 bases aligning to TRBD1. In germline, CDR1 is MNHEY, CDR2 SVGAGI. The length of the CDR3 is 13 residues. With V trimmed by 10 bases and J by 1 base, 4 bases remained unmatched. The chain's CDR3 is CATRDRGSYEQYF. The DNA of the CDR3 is TGTGCCACCCGGGACAGGGGATCCTACGAGCAGTACTTC.

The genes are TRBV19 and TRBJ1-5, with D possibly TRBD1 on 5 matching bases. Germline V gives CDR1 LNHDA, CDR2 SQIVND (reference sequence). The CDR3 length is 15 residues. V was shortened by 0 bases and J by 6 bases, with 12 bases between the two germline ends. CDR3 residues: CASSIEGQMGQPQHF. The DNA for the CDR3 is TGTGCCAGTAGTATAGAGGGGCAGATGGGTCAGCCCCAGCATTTT.

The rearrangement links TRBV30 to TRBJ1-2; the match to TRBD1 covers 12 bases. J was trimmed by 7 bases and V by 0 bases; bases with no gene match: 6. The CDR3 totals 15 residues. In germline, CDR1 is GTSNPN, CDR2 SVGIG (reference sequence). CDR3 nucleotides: TGTGCCTGGAGTGTACGGGACAGGGGGCGAGGTGGCTACACCTTC. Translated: CAWSVRDRGRGGYTF.

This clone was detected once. The CDR3 reads CSARTGNTQYF. CDR3 nucleotides: TGCAGTGCTAGAACGGGAAATACGCAGTATTTT. The chain is built from TRBV20-1 and TRBJ2-3, with D possibly TRBD2 on 5 matching bases. CDR1 is DFQATT and CDR2 is SNEGSKA in the germline V gene (reference sequence). Trimming left V 2 bases short and J 7 bases short, with 7 bases between. CDR3 length equals 11 residues.

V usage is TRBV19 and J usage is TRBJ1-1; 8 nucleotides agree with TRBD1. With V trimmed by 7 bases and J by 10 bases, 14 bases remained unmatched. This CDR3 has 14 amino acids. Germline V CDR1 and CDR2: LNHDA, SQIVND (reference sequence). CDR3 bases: TGTGCCAGTACACCTTGGACAGGGCCGGGGGGAGCTTTCTTT. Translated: CASTPWTGPGGAFF.

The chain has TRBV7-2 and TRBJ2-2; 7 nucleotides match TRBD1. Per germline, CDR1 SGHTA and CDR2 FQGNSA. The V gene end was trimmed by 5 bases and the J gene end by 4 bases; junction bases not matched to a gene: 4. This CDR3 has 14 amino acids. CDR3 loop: CASSPGQPTGELFF. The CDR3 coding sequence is TGTGCCAGCAGCCCGGGACAGCCCACCGGGGAGCTGTTTTTT.

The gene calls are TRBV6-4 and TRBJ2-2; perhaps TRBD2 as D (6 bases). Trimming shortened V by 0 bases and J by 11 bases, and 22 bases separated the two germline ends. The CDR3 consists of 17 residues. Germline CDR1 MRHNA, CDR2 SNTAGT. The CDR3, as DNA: TGTGCCAGCAGTGACTCGAAGCGGGCGTCCTACCTCAAAGAGCTGTTTTTT. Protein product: CASSDSKRASYLKELFF.

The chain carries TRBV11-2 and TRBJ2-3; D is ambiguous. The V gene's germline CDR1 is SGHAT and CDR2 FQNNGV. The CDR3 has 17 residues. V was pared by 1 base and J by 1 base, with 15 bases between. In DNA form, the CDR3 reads TGTGCCAGCAGCTTAGCAAAGGTCCCCCTAGGCACAGATACGCAGTATTTT. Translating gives CASSLAKVPLGTDTQYF.

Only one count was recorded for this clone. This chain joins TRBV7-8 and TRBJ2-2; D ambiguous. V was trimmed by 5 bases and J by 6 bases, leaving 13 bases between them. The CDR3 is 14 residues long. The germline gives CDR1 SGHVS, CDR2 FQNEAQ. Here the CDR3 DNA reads TGTGCCAGCAGCGTGGTGGTAACGGCCGGGGAGCTGTTTTTT. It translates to CASSVVVTAGELFF. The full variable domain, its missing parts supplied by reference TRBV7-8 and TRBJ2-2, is GAGVSQSPRYKVAKRGQDVALRCDPISGHVSLFWYQQALGQGPEFLTYFQNEAQLDKSGLPSDRFFAERPEGSVSTLKIQRTQQEDSAVYLCASSVVVTAGELFFGEGSRLTVL.

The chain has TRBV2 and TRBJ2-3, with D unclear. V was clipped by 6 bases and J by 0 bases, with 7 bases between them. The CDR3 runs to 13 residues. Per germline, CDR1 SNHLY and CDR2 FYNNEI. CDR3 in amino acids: CASRKTSTDTQYF. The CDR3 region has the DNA TGTGCCAGCAGGAAGACTAGCACAGATACGCAGTATTTT.

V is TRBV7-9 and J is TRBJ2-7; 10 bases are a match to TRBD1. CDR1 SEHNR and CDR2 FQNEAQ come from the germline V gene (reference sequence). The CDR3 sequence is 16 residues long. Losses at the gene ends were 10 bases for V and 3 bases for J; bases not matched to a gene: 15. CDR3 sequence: CATTAGTGAVDYEQYF. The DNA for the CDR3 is TGTGCCACCACCGCCGGGACAGGGGCTGTCGACTACGAGCAGTACTTC.

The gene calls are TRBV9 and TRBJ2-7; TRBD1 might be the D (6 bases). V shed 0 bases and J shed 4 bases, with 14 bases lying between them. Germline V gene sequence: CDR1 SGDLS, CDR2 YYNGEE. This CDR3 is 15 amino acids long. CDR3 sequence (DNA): TGTGCCAGCAGCGTAGCCCCGCTGGGGGCTTACGAGCAGTACTTC. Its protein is CASSVAPLGAYEQYF.

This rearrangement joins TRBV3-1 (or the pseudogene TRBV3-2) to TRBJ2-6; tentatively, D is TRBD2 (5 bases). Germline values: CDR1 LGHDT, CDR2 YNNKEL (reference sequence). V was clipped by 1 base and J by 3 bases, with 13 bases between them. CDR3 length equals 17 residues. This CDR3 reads CASSQGPGIGGANVLTF. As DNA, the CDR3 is TGTGCCAGCAGCCAAGGGCCCGGGATCGGTGGGGCCAACGTCCTGACTTTC.